A few counts support the clone carrying this T cell receptor (beta chain). This sample was taken from a study of T cell changes during pregnancy in multiple sclerosis. TCRdb's copy holds only in-frame clones and misses some; the assay was immunoSEQ multiplex PCR. The profile shows about 28,000 clones, 89% of them singletons. V shed 3 bases and J shed 7 bases, with 9 bases lying between them. This CDR3 is built from 12 residues. CDR1 and CDR2 from the germline V gene are SEHNR and FQNEAQ (reference sequence). The chain is built from TRBV7-9 and TRBJ1-1; D may be TRBD1 (5 bases). The input for sequencing was CD4+ T cells from peripheral blood mononuclear cells, taken in the second trimester of pregnancy. The source is a female donor with multiple sclerosis, enrolled in a pregnancy study. CDR3 amino acids: CASSFSTGEAFF. The CDR3 DNA follows: TGTGCCAGCAGCTTTTCTACAGGTGAAGCTTTCTTT.